These T cell receptor beta chains were read from a single sample in a study of blood T cell repertoires in COVID-19. Generated by immunoSEQ multiplex PCR, the TCRdb table keeps only in-frame clones and is missing some. The sample lists 200,000 to 300,000 clones, approximately 80% seen once, with under 5.5% in the top ten. Sequencing was carried out using peripheral blood. The origin of the receptors is a man in his 60s with acute or convalescent COVID-19. CDR3s include the opening cysteine and the closing phenylalanine or tryptophan. A D gene is named only where the DNA matches it firmly. Part of the rows lack a size; the others show once, few, many or a class for expanded clones.

D gene	V gene	clone size	J gene	CDR3 protein	CDR3 DNA
TRBD1	TRBV19	NA	TRBJ2-7	CASSFSGGYEQYF	TGTGCCAGTAGTTTTTCAGGGGGCTACGAGCAGTACTTC
TRBD2	TRBV7-3	NA	TRBJ2-5	CASSLTYGREETQYF	TGTGCCAGCAGCTTAACGTACGGGAGGGAGGAGACCCAGTACTTC
TRBD1	TRBV4-3	NA	TRBJ2-7	CASSQAGQGNYEQYF	TGCGCCAGCAGCCAAGCAGGACAGGGGAATTACGAGCAGTACTTC
NA	TRBV7-8	few	TRBJ2-7	CASSSVREQYF	TGTGCCAGCAGCTCGGTACGCGAGCAGTACTTC
NA	TRBV19	NA	TRBJ1-2	CASSILQDANYGYTF	TGTGCCAGTAGTATACTTCAGGATGCTAACTATGGCTACACCTTC
TRBD1	TRBV6-6	NA	TRBJ1-6	CASSRGQGRLYPMAPLHF	TGTGCCAGCAGTCGAGGACAGGGAAGGCTCTACCCTATGGCACCCCTCCACTTT
TRBD1	TRBV7-2	NA	TRBJ2-5	CASRPPGQNTQTQYF	TGTGCCAGCAGGCCACCGGGACAGAACACCCAGACCCAGTACTTC
NA	TRBV13	NA	TRBJ2-1	CASGYSIGWEEQFF	TGTGCCAGTGGGTACTCTATTGGGTGGGAGGAGCAGTTCTTC
NA	TRBV28	NA	TRBJ2-1	CASRPDRLLFDEQFF	TGTGCCAGCAGACCCGACAGGCTGCTTTTCGATGAGCAGTTCTTC
TRBD1	TRBV18	NA	TRBJ2-5	CASSPGTGYGETQYF	TGTGCCAGCTCACCCGGGACAGGGTATGGAGAGACCCAGTACTTC
TRBD1	TRBV3-1/TRBV3-2	NA	TRBJ2-7	CASTPGQGPYEQYF	TGTGCCAGCACCCCGGGACAGGGTCCTTACGAGCAGTACTTC
NA	TRBV12-2	NA	TRBJ1-2	CASRSSLGQEPNYGYTF	TGTGCAAGTCGCTCTTCACTCGGACAGGAACCAAACTATGGCTACACCTTC
NA	TRBV11-1	NA	TRBJ2-1	CASSSGRVGEQFF	TGTGCCAGCAGCTCGGGGAGAGTTGGGGAGCAGTTCTTC
TRBD2	TRBV3-1/TRBV3-2	NA	TRBJ2-4	CASSKGVAGAHIQYF	TGTGCCAGCAGCAAGGGGGTAGCGGGGGCCCACATTCAGTACTTC
TRBD1	TRBV9	NA	TRBJ1-4	CASSVEGQSNEKLFF	TGTGCCAGCAGCGTAGAGGGACAGTCTAATGAAAAACTGTTTTTT
TRBD1	TRBV11-2	once	TRBJ2-5	CASSLAGTGVETQYF	TGTGCCAGCAGCTTAGCCGGGACAGGGGTGGAGACCCAGTACTTC
NA	TRBV7-2	once	TRBJ2-7	CASSSSLHHYPYEQYF	TGTGCCAGCAGCTCCAGTTTACATCACTACCCCTACGAGCAGTACTTC
NA	TRBV9	NA	TRBJ2-2	CASSVQTNTGELFF	TGTGCCAGCAGCGTCCAGACGAACACCGGGGAGCTGTTTTTT
NA	TRBV6-5	NA	TRBJ1-5	CASSSGPNQPQHF	TGTGCCAGCAGTTCAGGGCCTAATCAGCCCCAGCATTTT
NA	TRBV7-8	once	TRBJ1-6	CASTLTGGSSSYNSPLHF	TGTGCCAGCACCCTCACGGGGGGCAGCAGCTCCTATAATTCACCCCTCCACTTT
TRBD1	TRBV7-8	NA	TRBJ2-3	CASSTRTGGSTDTQYF	TGTGCCAGCAGCACTCGGACAGGAGGATCAACAGATACGCAGTATTTT
NA	TRBV5-6	NA	TRBJ2-6	CASSSTGIGANVLTF	TGTGCCAGCAGCTCAACAGGGATTGGGGCCAACGTCCTGACTTTC
NA	TRBV27	NA	TRBJ2-3	CASSSGTDTQYF	TGTGCCAGCAGTTCCGGCACAGATACGCAGTATTTT
TRBD2	TRBV27	NA	TRBJ2-5	CASSFNYGTRMETQYF	TGTGCCAGCAGTTTTAATTATGGGACTAGAATGGAGACCCAGTACTTC
TRBD2	TRBV9	NA	TRBJ2-2	CASSVETGGKNTGELFF	TGTGCCAGCAGCGTAGAGACGGGGGGTAAGAACACCGGGGAGCTGTTTTTT
NA	TRBV5-4	NA	TRBJ1-1	CASSPGEGLSGGAFF	TGTGCCAGCAGCCCGGGGGAGGGACTCTCCGGGGGAGCTTTCTTT
TRBD2	TRBV5-1	NA	TRBJ2-1	CASSPATSHEQFF	TGCGCCAGCAGCCCGGCGACTAGCCATGAGCAGTTCTTC
NA	TRBV5-6	few	TRBJ1-6	CASSPRSPNNSPLHF	TGTGCCAGCAGCCCCCGGAGTCCGAATAATTCACCCCTCCACTTT
TRBD1	TRBV4-3	NA	TRBJ1-1	CASSQGTGDLTEAFF	TGCGCCAGCAGCCAAGGGACAGGGGACCTTACTGAAGCTTTCTTT
NA	TRBV6-2/TRBV6-3	NA	TRBJ2-7	CASSYQDSWGREQYF	TGTGCCAGCAGTTACCAGGACAGCTGGGGACGCGAGCAGTACTTC
TRBD2	TRBV18	NA	TRBJ2-1	CASSPRGGFYNEQFF	TGTGCCAGCTCACCGCGCGGGGGGTTTTACAATGAGCAGTTCTTC
TRBD1	TRBV19	NA	TRBJ2-5	CASSIGTGGETQYF	TGTGCCAGTAGTATCGGGACAGGGGGAGAGACCCAGTACTTC
NA	TRBV5-6	NA	TRBJ2-2	CASSLSGVVNTGELFF	TGTGCCAGCAGCTTGTCGGGGGTAGTGAACACCGGGGAGCTGTTTTTT
TRBD2	TRBV4-2	NA	TRBJ2-5	CASSPLAGGPPDQETQYF	TGTGCCAGCAGCCCACTAGCGGGGGGGCCCCCAGACCAAGAGACCCAGTACTTC
TRBD1	TRBV7-2	few	TRBJ2-7	CASSGSGTGVSYEQYF	TGTGCCAGCAGCGGATCCGGGACAGGGGTTTCCTACGAGCAGTACTTC
TRBD2	TRBV24-1	NA	TRBJ2-1	CATRGTSGSDEQFF	TGTGCCACCAGAGGGACTAGCGGGAGCGATGAGCAGTTCTTC